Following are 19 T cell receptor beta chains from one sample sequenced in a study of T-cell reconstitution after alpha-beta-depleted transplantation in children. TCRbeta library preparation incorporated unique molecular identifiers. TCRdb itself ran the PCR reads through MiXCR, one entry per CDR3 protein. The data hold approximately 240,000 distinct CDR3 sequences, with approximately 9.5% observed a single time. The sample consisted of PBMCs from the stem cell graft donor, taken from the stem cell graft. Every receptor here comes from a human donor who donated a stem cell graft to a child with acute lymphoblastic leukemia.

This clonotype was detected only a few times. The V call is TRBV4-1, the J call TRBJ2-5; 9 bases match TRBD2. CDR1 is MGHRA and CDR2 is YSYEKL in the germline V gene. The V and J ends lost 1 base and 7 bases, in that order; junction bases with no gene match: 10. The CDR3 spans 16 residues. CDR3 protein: CASSQGTGTSSGTQYF. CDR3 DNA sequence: TGCGCCAGCAGCCAAGGTACCGGGACTAGCAGTGGGACCCAGTACTTC.

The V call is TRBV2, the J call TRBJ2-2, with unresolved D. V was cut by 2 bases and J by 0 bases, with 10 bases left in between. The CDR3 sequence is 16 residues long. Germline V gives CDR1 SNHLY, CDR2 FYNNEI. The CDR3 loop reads CASSELVGTNTGELFF. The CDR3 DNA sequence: TGTGCCAGCAGTGAACTGGTGGGAACGAACACCGGGGAGCTGTTTTTT.

The CDR3 protein is CASSREPGHEQFF. CDR3 coding DNA: TGTGCCAGCAGCAGGGAGCCGGGTCATGAGCAGTTCTTC. The V call is TRBV6-6, the J call TRBJ2-1; D is tentatively TRBD1 or TRBD2 (5 bases each). Germline V lookup: CDR1 MNHNY, CDR2 SVGAGI (reference sequence). V shed 6 bases and J shed 8 bases, with 14 bases lying between them. The CDR3 length is 13 residues.

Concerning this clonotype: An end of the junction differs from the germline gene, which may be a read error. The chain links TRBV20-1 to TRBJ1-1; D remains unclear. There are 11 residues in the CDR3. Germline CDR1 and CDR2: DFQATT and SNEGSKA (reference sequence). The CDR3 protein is CSARSGRPLSF. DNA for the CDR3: TGCAGTGCTAGATCCGGCCGGCCCTTGAGCTTT.

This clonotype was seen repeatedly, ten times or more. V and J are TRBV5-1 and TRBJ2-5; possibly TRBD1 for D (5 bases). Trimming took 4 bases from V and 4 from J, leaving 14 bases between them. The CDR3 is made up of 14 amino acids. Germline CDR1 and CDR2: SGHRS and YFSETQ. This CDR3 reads CASSRRAQGETQYF. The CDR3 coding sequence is TGCGCCAGCAGCCGCCGAGCGCAGGGAGAGACCCAGTACTTC.

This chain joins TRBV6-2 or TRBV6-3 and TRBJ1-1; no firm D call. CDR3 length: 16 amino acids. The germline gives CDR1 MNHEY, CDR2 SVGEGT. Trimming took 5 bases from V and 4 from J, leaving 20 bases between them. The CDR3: CASSPRGRGVATEAFF. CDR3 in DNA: TGTGCCAGCAGTCCACGAGGACGCGGCGTGGCCACTGAAGCTTTCTTT.

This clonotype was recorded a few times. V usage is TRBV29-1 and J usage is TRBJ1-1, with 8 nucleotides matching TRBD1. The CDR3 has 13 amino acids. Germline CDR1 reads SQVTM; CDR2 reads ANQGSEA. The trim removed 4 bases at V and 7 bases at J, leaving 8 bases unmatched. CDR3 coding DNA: TGCAGCGTTGTGGTTCAGGGGGCTGGTGAAGCTTTCTTT. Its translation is CSVVVQGAGEAFF.

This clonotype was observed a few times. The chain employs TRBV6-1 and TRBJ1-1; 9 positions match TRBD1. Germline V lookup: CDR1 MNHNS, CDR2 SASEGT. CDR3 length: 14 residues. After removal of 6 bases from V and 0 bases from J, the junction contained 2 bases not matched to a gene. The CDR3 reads CASRDRGVNTEAFF. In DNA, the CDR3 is TGTGCCAGCAGAGACAGGGGGGTGAACACTGAAGCTTTCTTT.

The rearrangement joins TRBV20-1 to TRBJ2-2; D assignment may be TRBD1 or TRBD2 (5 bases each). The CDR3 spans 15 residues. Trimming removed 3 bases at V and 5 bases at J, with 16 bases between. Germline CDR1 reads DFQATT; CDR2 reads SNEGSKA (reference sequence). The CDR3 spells CSASNIGTRTGELFF. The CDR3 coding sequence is TGCAGTGCTAGCAATATCGGGACCCGAACCGGGGAGCTGTTTTTT.

As DNA, the CDR3 is TGCGCCAGCAGCCGAGGGGGCAGGACAGATACGCAGTATTTT. Its translation is CASSRGGRTDTQYF. The V gene is TRBV4-3, the J gene TRBJ2-3; 7 bases map to TRBD1. This CDR3 region has 14 residues. The germline gives CDR1 LGHNA, CDR2 YSLEER. V dropped 4 bases and J dropped 3; count of bases not matched to a gene: 4.

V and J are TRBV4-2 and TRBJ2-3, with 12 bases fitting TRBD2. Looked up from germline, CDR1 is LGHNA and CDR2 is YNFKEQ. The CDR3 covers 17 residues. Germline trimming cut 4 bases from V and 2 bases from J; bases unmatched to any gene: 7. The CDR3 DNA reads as TGTGCCAGCAGCCCCTCCGGACTAGCGGGGTACACAGATACGCAGTATTTT. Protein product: CASSPSGLAGYTDTQYF.

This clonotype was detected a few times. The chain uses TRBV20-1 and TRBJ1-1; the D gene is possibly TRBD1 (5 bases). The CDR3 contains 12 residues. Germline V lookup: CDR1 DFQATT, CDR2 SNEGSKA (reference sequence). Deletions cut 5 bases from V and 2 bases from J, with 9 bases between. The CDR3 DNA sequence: TGCAGTGCTCTTAGGACAAACACTGAAGCTTTCTTT. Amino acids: CSALRTNTEAFF.

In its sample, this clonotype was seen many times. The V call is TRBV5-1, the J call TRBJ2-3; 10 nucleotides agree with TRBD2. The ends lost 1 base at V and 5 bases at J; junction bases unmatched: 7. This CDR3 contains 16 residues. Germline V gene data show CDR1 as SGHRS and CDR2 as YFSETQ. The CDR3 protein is CASSLSPAGGQDTQYF. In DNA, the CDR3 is TGCGCCAGCAGCTTGTCCCCAGCGGGGGGGCAAGATACGCAGTATTTT.

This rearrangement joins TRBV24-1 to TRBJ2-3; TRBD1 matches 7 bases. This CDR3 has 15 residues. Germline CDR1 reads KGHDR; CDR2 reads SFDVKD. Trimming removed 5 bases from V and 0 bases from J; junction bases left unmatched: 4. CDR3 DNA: TGTGCCACCAGTGTTGGACAGGCTAGCACAGATACGCAGTATTTT. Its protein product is CATSVGQASTDTQYF.

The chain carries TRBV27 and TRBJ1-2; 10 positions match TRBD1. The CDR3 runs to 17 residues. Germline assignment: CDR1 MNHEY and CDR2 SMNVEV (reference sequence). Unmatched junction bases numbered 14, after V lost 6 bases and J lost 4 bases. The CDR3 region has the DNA TGTGCCAGCAGCCCGCGAGGAGGGGGACAGGGGACCTATGGCTACACCTTC. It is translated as CASSPRGGGQGTYGYTF.

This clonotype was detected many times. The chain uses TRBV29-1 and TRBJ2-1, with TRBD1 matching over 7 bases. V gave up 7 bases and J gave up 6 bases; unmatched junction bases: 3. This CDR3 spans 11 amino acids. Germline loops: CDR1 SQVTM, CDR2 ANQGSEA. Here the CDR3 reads CSGDSANEQFF. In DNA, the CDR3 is TGCAGCGGGGACAGTGCCAATGAGCAGTTCTTC.

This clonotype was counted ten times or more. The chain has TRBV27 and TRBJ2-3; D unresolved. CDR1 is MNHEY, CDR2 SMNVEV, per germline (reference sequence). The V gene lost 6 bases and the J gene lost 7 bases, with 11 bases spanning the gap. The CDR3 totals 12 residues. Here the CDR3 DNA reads TGTGCCAGCAGCCGCGTTGGGAATACGCAGTATTTT. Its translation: CASSRVGNTQYF.

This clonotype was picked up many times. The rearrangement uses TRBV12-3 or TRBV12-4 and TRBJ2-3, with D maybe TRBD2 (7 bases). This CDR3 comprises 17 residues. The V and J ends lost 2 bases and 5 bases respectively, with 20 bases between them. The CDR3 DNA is TGTGCCAGCAGTTTAATGGTATCCGCGGGGGCCGAAGATACGCAGTATTTT. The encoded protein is CASSLMVSAGAEDTQYF.

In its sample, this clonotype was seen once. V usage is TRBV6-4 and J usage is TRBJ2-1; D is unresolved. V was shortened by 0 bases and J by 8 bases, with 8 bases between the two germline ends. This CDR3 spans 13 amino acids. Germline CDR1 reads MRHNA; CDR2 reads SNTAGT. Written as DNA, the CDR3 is TGTGCCAGCAGTGACTCGAGCACCGATGAGCAGTTCTTC. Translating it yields CASSDSSTDEQFF.